The subject of this entry is one T cell receptor beta chain. Antigen: not known. PCR used 60 Vbeta primers and 13 Jbeta primers. Sequencing used immunoSEQ multiplex PCR; TCRdb keeps in-frame clones, though not all of them. This table holds approximately 220,000 clones, around 79% found once. Germline V gene sequence: CDR1 SEHNR, CDR2 FQNEAQ (reference sequence). The CDR3 is made up of 13 amino acids. The germline V and J ends were trimmed by 5 bases and 9 bases, with 15 bases remaining between them. This entry comes from a study of cytomegalovirus exposure and HLA in healthy donors. At the level of the study: HLA-typed donors were the source of around 87 million unique TCRs, which an early data release held. Study-wide points: There were some public TCRs occurring in many donors, but most TCR sequences were rare. Analysis was carried out at a later point, and it linked a missense DCLRE1C variant to TCR beta V- and J-gene trimming.

The sequence derives from a girl aged 2-15 years in good health and CMV-seronegative. The specimen was PBMCs. The chain links TRBV7-9 to TRBJ2-3, with D tentatively TRBD1 (6 bases). The chain's CDR3 is CASSPQGQRTQYF. The CDR3 DNA is TGTGCCAGCAGCCCCCAAGGACAGAGGACGCAGTATTTT.